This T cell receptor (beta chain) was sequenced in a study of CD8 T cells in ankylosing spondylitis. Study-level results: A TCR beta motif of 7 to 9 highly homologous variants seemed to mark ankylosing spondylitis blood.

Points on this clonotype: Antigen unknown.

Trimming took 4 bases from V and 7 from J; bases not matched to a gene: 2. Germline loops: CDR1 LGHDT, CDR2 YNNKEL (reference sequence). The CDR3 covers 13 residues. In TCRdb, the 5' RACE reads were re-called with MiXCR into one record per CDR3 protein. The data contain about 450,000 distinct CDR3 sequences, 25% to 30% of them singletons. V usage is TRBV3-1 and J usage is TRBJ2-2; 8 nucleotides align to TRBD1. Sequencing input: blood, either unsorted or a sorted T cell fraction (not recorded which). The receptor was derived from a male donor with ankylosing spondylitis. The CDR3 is CASSPTGVGELFF. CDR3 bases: TGTGCCAGCAGCCCGACAGGGGTCGGGGAGCTGTTTTTT.